This TCR beta chain was observed in a study of T cell responses to AZD1222 COVID-19 vaccine. Some clones are missing from TCRdb's copy, which holds only in-frame ones; the method was immunoSEQ multiplex PCR. The sample lists tens of thousands of clones, 89% occurring once. The J segment lost 1 base and the V segment lost 1 base, leaving 1 base of the junction unmatched. Germline CDR1 is SGHRS and CDR2 is YFSETQ. The CDR3 runs to 14 residues. This clone has just a few counts. The chain couples TRBV5-1 to TRBJ1-1; 7 positions match TRBD1. The clonotype comes from an adult who received the AZD1222 COVID-19 vaccine. This specimen consisted of peripheral blood, obtained 28 days after the second AZD1222 dose. This chain's CDR3 is CASSLRTGNTEAFF. In DNA, the CDR3 is TGCGCCAGCAGCTTGAGGACAGGGAACACTGAAGCTTTCTTT.